This TCR beta chain was documented in a study of blood T cell repertoires in COVID-19. Study details: Researchers got acute and convalescent COVID-19 samples from the United States, Italy and Spain. Sources were T cells, B-cell-depleted T cells, or PBMCs; the material itself was cDNA or gDNA.

Original handling: It was from reference gene primer amplification that nucleated cell counts were estimated. Using immunoSEQ multiplex PCR, the repertoire was profiled, and TCRdb retains in-frame clones only, with some absent. From that table come the V and J calls and clone size; the DNA was used to work out D and trimming. The sample has about 82,000 clones, around 88% seen once. This clone showed up just once. CDR1 is SGHRS, CDR2 YFSETQ, per germline. The length of the CDR3 is 16 residues. The ends were cut back, 0 bases at V and 1 base at J, with 10 bases in the middle. Sequenced material: peripheral blood. The chain recombines TRBV5-1 with TRBJ2-2, with D possibly matching TRBD1 (5 bases). This clonotype originated in an older woman with acute or convalescent COVID-19. For the CDR3, the DNA is TGCGCCAGCAGCTTGGATGGCAGGGTGAACACCGGGGAGCTGTTTTTT. As protein: CASSLDGRVNTGELFF.